This TCR beta chain was observed in a study of T cells in women clearing cervical HPV infection. The study's findings and limits: TRBV6-7 abundance was lower in cases than controls (approximately 0.11% versus 0.16%).

Looked up from germline, CDR1 is LNHDA and CDR2 is SQIVND (reference sequence). The CDR3 extends over 14 amino acids. Notes on this clone: Its antigen is as yet unknown. The missing CDR3 end, 3 residues past where the read stops, is filled in from the germline J gene.

MY09/MY11 PCR detected cervical HPV DNA; dot-blot assigned genotypes. Genomic DNA, averaging about 1,100 ng per sample, yielded TCR beta CDR3 via immunoSEQ. Method: immunoSEQ multiplex PCR; TCRdb's copy keeps in-frame clones and lacks some. This sample contains 25,000 to 30,000 clones. The chain recombines TRBV19 with TRBJ1-2, with TRBD1 as a possible D gene (6 bases). This TCR was sampled from a woman between 18 and 75 years old with a cervical HPV16 infection that either progressed to CIN3+ or cleared (not recorded which). The specimen was blood buffy coat. This chain's CDR3 is CASHPRGGVRDYTF. The sequenced part of the CDR3 DNA is TGTGCCAGCCACCCGCGAGGGGGGGTACGCGAC. Supplemented by reference TRBV19 and TRBJ1-2, the full variable domain reads DGGITQSPKYLFRKEGQNVTLSCEQNLNHDAMYWYRQDPGQGLRLIYYSQIVNDFQKGDIAEGYSVSREKKESFPLTVTSAQKNPTAFYLCASHPRGGVRDYTFGSGTRLTVV.